The source of this T cell receptor beta chain is a study of CD8+ T cells in alopecia areata. Notes on the study in general: Between patients, shared TCR sequences were less clear than in mice. This was possibly due in part to HLA diversity in the patient population. Sequencing of scalp tissue also captures the resident alphabeta T cells of normal skin. In blood and scalp, many expanded lesional clones persisted during tofacitinib.

With regard to this clone: Its antigen is unknown.

The V and J ends lost 3 bases and 5 bases respectively, with 12 bases between them. CDR1 is KGHSH and CDR2 is LQKENI in the germline V gene. This CDR3 comprises 14 residues. Treatment in this sample: oral pan-JAK inhibitor, 5-10 mg twice daily. PBMCs provided sorted CD4+ and CD8+ T cells. Extracted RNA was reverse transcribed into cDNA, the sequencing template. TCRdb's table, derived via immunoSEQ multiplex PCR, lists solely in-frame clones and lacks some. The sample comprises roughly 180,000 clones, 45% to 75% of which are singletons, and less than 3.5% rests with the top ten. Sequenced material: CD4+ T cells sorted from blood, taken at week 4, from a patient treated with tofacitinib. The gene calls are TRBV18 and TRBJ2-3; the D call may be TRBD1 or TRBD2 (5 bases each). The TCR was taken from a human donor with alopecia areata. The CDR3 loop reads CASSPSGRQDTQYF. In DNA, the CDR3 is TGTGCCAGCTCACCGTCGGGACGTCAAGATACGCAGTATTTT.